Sequencing of this TCR beta chain was carried out in a study of blood T cell repertoires in COVID-19. Study in general: Acute-phase and convalescent COVID-19 samples originated in the United States, Italy and Spain.

This clone appeared a few times. Generated by immunoSEQ multiplex PCR, the TCRdb table keeps only in-frame clones and is missing some. The sample shows approximately 160,000 clones, about 80% of them seen only once. With 3 bases clipped from V and 10 bases from J, the junction kept 9 bases outside the gene matches. The CDR3 sequence is 15 residues long. Germline-derived CDR1 and CDR2 are MGHRA and YSYEKL. This sequence originates from a woman aged 80 or older with acute or convalescent COVID-19. The chain carries TRBV4-1 and TRBJ1-6; 7 positions agree with TRBD1. The source material was peripheral blood. CDR3 residues: CASSQEGQGGSPLHF. The CDR3, as DNA: TGCGCCAGCAGCCAGGAGGGGCAGGGGGGCTCACCCCTCCACTTT.